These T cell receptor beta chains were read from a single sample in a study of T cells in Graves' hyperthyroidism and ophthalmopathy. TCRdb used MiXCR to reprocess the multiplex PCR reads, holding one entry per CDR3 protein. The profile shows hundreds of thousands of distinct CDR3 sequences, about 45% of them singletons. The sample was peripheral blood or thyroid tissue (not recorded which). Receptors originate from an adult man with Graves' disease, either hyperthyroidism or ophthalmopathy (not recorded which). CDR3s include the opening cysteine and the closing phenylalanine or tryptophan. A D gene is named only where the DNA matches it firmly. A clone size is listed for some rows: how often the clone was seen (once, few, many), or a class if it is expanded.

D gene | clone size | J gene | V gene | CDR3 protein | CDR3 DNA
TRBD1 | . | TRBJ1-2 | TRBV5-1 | CASSQGQGGPANYGYTF | TGCGCCAGCAGCCAGGGCCAGGGGGGGCCCGCTAACTATGGCTACACCTTC
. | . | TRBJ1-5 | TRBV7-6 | CASSLEADGNQPQHF | TGTGCCAGCAGCTTAGAAGCTGATGGGAATCAGCCCCAGCATTTT
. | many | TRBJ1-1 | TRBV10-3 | CAISPGKGMNTEAFF | TGTGCCATCAGCCCCGGGAAGGGCATGAACACTGAAGCTTTCTTT
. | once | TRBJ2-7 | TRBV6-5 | CASSWGAGYEQYF | TGTGCCAGCAGTTGGGGGGCAGGGTACGAGCAGTACTTC
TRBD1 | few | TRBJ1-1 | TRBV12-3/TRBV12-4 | CASSPTGQGRAFF | TGTGCCAGCAGTCCGACGGGACAGGGAAGGGCTTTCTTT
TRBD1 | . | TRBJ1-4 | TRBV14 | CASSQTGESEKLFF | TGTGCCAGCAGCCAGACAGGGGAAAGTGAAAAACTGTTTTTT
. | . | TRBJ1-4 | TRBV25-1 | CASSELSSGKLFF | TGTGCCAGCAGTGAATTAAGTTCTGGAAAACTGTTTTTT
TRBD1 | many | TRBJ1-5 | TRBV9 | CASSVGTGGNQPQHF | TGTGCCAGCAGCGTAGGCACAGGGGGGAATCAGCCCCAGCATTTT
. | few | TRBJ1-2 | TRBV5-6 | CASSLLYRGGYTF | TGTGCCAGCAGCTTGTTGTATAGGGGAGGCTACACCTTC
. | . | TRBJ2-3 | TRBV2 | CATKRSQTADTQYF | TGTGCCACAAAAAGGTCCCAAACGGCAGATACGCAGTATTTT
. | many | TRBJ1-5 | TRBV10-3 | CAISDINSNQPQHF | TGTGCCATCAGTGACATTAATAGCAATCAGCCCCAGCATTTT
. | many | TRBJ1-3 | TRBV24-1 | CATSDPTVTGNTIYF | TGTGCCACCAGTGATCCGACAGTTACTGGAAACACCATATATTTT
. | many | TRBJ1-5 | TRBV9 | CASSEGQGHQPQHF | TGTGCCAGCAGTGAAGGGCAGGGGCATCAGCCCCAGCATTTT
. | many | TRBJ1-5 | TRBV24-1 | CATSDWLGDQPQHF | TGTGCCACCAGTGATTGGTTGGGTGATCAGCCCCAGCATTTT
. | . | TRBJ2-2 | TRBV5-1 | CASGSRVSWAGELFF | TGCGCCAGCGGCTCCAGGGTTAGCTGGGCCGGGGAGCTGTTTTTT
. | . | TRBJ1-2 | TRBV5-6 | CASSAQPGSNYGYTF | TGTGCCAGCAGCGCTCAGCCAGGGTCTAACTATGGCTACACCTTC
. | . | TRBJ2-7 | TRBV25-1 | CASSEIEGGPGGSSEQYF | TGTGCCAGCAGTGAAATTGAAGGGGGCCCCGGGGGTTCCAGCGAGCAGTACTTC
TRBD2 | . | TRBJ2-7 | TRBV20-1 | CNARDLSKGSGMSYEQYF | TGCAATGCTAGAGATCTTTCGAAGGGTAGCGGGATGTCCTACGAGCAGTACTTC
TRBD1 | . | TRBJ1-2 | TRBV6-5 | CASGFRGQGALGYTF | TGTGCCAGCGGATTCCGGGGACAGGGGGCGCTTGGCTACACCTTC
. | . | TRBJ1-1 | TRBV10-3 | CAISDVGPMNTEAFF | TGTGCCATCAGTGATGTGGGACCGATGAACACTGAAGCTTTCTTT
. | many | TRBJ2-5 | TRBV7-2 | CASSWAGETQYF | TGTGCCAGCAGCTGGGCGGGGGAGACCCAGTACTTC
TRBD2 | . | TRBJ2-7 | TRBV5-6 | CASSLAVGGYYEQYF | TGTGCCAGCAGCTTGGCCGTGGGAGGGTACTACGAGCAGTACTTC
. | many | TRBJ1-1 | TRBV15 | CATSRDQGMNTEAFF | TGTGCCACCAGCAGAGACCAGGGCATGAACACTGAAGCTTTCTTT
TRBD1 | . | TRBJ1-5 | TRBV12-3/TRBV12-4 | CTSSFGTGATQPQHF | TGTACCAGCAGTTTTGGGACAGGGGCCACTCAGCCCCAGCATTTT
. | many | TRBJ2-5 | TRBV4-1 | CASSQSGGVETQYF | TGCGCCAGCAGCCAGTCCGGGGGTGTCGAGACCCAGTACTTC
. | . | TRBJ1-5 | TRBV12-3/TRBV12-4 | CASSSATGPSNQPQHF | TGTGCCAGCAGTTCAGCGACAGGTCCGAGCAATCAGCCCCAGCATTTT
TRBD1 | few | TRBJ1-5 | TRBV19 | CASSIQGAAQPQHF | TGTGCCAGTAGTATACAGGGGGCAGCTCAGCCCCAGCATTTT
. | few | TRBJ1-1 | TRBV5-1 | CASSLVLGWSDTEAFF | TGCGCCAGCAGCTTGGTGTTGGGGTGGTCGGACACTGAAGCTTTCTTT
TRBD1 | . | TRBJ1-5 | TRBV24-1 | CAWDKGQGHQPQHF | TGTGCCTGGGATAAGGGACAGGGGCACCAGCCCCAGCATTTT
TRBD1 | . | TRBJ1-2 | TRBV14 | CASSQADGTVYGYTF | TGTGCCAGCAGCCAAGCGGACGGGACAGTCTATGGCTACACCTTC
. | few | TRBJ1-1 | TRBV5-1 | CASSLTLTGLNTEAFF | TGCGCCAGCAGCCTAACGTTAACAGGGCTGAACACTGAAGCTTTCTTT
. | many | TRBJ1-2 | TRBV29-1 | CSVDSDRAGGYGYTF | TGCAGCGTTGACTCCGACCGAGCCGGGGGATATGGCTACACCTTC
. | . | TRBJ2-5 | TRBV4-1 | CASSQHQETQYF | TGCGCCAGCAGCCAACACCAAGAGACCCAGTACTTC
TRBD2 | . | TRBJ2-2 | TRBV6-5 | CASTGTSGTGELFF | TGTGCCAGCACTGGGACTAGCGGGACCGGGGAGCTGTTTTTT
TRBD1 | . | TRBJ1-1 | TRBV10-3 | CAIRDRAGDEAFF | TGTGCCATCAGGGACAGGGCGGGCGATGAAGCTTTCTTT
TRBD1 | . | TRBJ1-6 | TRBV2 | CASGIGQGDSPLHF | TGTGCCAGCGGGATCGGACAGGGTGATTCACCCCTCCACTTT
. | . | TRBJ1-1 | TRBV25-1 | CASSIDGVNTEAFF | TGTGCCAGCAGCATCGACGGGGTGAACACTGAAGCTTTCTTT
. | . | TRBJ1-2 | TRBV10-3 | CAISGGTREGYYGYTF | TGTGCCATCAGTGGGGGAACACGGGAAGGATACTATGGCTACACCTTC
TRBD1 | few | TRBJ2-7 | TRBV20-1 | CSAKDVGQGRDEQYF | TGCAGTGCTAAAGACGTGGGACAGGGGCGCGACGAGCAGTACTTC
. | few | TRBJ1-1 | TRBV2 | CASSDEGWTEAFF | TGTGCCAGCAGTGATGAGGGTTGGACTGAAGCTTTCTTT
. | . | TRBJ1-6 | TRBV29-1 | CSAGQRDNSPLHF | TGCAGCGCCGGACAGAGGGATAATTCACCCCTCCACTTT
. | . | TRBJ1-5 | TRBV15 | CATSREGQGGGQPQHF | TGTGCCACCAGCAGAGAAGGGCAGGGTGGTGGACAGCCCCAGCATTTT
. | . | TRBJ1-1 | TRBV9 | CASSQDSPEAFF | TGTGCCAGCAGCCAAGACAGCCCTGAAGCTTTCTTT
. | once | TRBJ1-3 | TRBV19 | CASTTDSFSGNTVYF | TGTGCCAGTACCACGGACAGCTTCTCTGGAAACACCGTATATTTT
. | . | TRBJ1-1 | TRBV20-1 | CSAGRSGGNTEAFF | TGCAGTGCTGGAAGATCCGGGGGGAACACTGAAGCTTTCTTT
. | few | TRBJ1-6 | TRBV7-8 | CASSRQEMAKPLHF | TGCGCCAGCAGCCGCCAAGAGATGGCCAAGCCCCTCCACTTT
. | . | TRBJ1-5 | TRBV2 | CASIPGENQPQHF | TGTGCCAGCATACCCGGGGAAAATCAGCCCCAGCATTTT
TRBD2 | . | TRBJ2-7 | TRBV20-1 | CSARRTSGGYEQYF | TGCAGTGCTAGGAGGACTAGCGGGGGCTACGAGCAGTACTTC